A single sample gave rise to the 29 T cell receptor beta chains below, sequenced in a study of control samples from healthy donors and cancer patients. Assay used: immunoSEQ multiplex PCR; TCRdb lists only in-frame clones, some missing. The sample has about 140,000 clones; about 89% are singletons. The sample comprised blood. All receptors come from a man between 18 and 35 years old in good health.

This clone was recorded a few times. The CDR3, as DNA: TGTGCCAGCAGCCCGGGACAGGGCCGTTTCAATCAGCCCCAGCATTTT. This encodes CASSPGQGRFNQPQHF. V gene TRBV7-2 combines with J gene TRBJ1-5, with 9 bases identical to TRBD1. The trim removed 5 bases at V and 3 bases at J, leaving 8 bases unmatched. Germline values: CDR1 SGHTA, CDR2 FQGNSA. The CDR3 runs to 16 residues.

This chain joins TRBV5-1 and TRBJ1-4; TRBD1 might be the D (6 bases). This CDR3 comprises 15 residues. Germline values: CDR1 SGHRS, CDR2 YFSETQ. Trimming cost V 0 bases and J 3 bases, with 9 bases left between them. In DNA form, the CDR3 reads TGCGCCAGCAGCTTGGGGGGGCCGTCTAATGAAAAACTGTTTTTT. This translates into CASSLGGPSNEKLFF. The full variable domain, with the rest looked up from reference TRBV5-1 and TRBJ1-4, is KAGVTQTPRYLIKTRGQQVTLSCSPISGHRSVSWYQQTPGQGLQFLFEYFSETQRNKGNFPGRFSGRQFSNSRSEMNVSTLELGDSALYLCASSLGGPSNEKLFFGSGTQLSVL.

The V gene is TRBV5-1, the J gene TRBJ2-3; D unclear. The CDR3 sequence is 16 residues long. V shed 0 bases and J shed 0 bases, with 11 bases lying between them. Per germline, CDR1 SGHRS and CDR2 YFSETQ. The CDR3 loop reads CASSLGGFASTDTQYF. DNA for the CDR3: TGCGCCAGCAGCTTGGGGGGATTCGCTAGCACAGATACGCAGTATTTT.

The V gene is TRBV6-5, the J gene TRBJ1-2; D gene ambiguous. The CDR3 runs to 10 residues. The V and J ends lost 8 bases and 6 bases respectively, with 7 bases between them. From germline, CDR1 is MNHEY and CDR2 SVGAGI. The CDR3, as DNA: TGTGCCAGCCGAACAGATGGCTACACCTTC. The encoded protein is CASRTDGYTF.

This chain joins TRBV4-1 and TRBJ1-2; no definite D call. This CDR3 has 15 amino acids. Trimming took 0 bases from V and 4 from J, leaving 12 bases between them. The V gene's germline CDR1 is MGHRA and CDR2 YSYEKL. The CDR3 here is CASSQDRLKTYGYTF. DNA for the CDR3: TGCGCCAGCAGCCAAGACCGATTGAAGACCTATGGCTACACCTTC.

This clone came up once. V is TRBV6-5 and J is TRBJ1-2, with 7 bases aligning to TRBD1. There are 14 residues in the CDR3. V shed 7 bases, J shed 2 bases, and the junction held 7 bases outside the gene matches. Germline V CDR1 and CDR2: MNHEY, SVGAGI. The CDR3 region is CASTRQGWNYGYTF. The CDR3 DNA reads TGTGCCAGCACCCGACAGGGATGGAACTATGGCTACACCTTC.

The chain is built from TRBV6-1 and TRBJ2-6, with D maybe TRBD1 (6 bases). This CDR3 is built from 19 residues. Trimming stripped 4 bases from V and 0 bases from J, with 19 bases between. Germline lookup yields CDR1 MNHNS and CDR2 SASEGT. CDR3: CASSAQGMRLFSGANVLTF. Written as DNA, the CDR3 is TGTGCCAGCAGTGCACAGGGAATGCGACTATTCTCTGGGGCCAACGTCCTGACTTTC.

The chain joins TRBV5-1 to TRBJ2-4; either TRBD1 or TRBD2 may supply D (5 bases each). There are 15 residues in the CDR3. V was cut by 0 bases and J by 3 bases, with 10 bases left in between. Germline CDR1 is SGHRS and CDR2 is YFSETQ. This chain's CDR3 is CASSLGGTGKNIQYF. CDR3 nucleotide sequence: TGCGCCAGCAGCTTGGGGGGGACCGGCAAAAACATTCAGTACTTC. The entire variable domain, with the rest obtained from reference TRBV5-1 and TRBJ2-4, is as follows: KAGVTQTPRYLIKTRGQQVTLSCSPISGHRSVSWYQQTPGQGLQFLFEYFSETQRNKGNFPGRFSGRQFSNSRSEMNVSTLELGDSALYLCASSLGGTGKNIQYFGAGTRLSVL.

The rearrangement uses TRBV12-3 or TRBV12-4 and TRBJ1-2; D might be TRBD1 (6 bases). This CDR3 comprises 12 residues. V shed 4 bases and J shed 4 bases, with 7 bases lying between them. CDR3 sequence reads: CASSSTGYGYTF. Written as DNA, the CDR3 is TGTGCCAGCAGTTCGACAGGCTATGGCTACACCTTC.

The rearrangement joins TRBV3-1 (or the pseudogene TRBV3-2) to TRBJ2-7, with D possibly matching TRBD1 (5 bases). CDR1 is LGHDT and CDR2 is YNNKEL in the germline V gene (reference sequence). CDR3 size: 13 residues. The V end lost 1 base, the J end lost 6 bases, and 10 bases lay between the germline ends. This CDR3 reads CASSQVGQGEQYF. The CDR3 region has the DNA TGTGCCAGCAGCCAAGTGGGGCAGGGCGAGCAGTACTTC.

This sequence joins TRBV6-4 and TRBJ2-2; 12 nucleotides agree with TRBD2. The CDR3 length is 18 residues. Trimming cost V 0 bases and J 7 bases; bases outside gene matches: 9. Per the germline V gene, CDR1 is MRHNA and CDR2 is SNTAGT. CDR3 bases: TGTGCCAGCAGTGACTCGTCGTCTAGCGGGGGGGCCGGCGGGGAGCTGTTTTTT. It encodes CASSDSSSSGGAGGELFF.

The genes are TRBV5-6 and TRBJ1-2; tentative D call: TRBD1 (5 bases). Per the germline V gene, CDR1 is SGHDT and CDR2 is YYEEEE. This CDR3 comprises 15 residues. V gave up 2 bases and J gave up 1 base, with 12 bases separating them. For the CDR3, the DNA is TGTGCCAGCAGCTTACCAGGGACCCTTAACTATGGCTACACCTTC. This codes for CASSLPGTLNYGYTF.

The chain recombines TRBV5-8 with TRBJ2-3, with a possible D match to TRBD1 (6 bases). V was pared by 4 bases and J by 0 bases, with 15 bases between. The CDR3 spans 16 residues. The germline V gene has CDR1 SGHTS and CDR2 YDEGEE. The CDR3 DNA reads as TGTGCCAGCAGCGGGTTCCGGGACAAAAGCACAGATACGCAGTATTTT. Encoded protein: CASSGFRDKSTDTQYF. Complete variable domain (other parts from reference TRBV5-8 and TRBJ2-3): EAGVTQSPTHLIKTRGQQATLRCSPISGHTSVYWYQQALGLGLQFLLWYDEGEERNRGNFPPRFSGRQFPNYSSELNVNALELEDSALYLCASSGFRDKSTDTQYFGPGTRLTVL.

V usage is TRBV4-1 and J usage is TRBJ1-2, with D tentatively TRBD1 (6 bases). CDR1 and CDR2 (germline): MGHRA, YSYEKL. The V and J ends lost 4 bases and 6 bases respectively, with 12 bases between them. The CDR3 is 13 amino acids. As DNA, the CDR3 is TGCGCCAGCAGCCTCTTACAGGGAAATGGCTACACCTTC. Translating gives CASSLLQGNGYTF.

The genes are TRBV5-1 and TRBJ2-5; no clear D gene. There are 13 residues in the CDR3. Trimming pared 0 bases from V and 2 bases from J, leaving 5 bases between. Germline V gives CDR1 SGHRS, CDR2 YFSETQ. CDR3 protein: CASSLGVQETQYF. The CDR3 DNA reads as TGCGCCAGCAGCTTGGGGGTTCAAGAGACCCAGTACTTC.

This CDR3 reads CASSYSSSEAFF. In DNA form, the CDR3 reads TGTGCCAGCAGTTACAGTAGTTCCGAAGCTTTCTTT. The chain is built from TRBV6-6 and TRBJ1-1; no definite D call. The V end was cut by 2 bases, the J end by 8 bases, with 9 bases between. The CDR3 is made up of 12 amino acids. Germline CDR1 is MNHNY and CDR2 is SVGAGI (reference sequence).

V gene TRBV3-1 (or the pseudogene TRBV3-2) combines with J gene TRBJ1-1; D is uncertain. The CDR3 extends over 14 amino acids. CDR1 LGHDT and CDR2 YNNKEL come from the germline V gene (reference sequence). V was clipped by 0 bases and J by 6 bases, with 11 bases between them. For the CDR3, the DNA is TGTGCCAGCAGCCAAGAGGCTCGTTTGGCTGAAGCTTTCTTT. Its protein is CASSQEARLAEAFF.

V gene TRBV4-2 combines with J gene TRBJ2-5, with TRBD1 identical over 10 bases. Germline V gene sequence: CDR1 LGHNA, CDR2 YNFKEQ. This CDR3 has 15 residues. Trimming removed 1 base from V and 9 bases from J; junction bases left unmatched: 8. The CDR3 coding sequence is TGTGCCAGCAGCCAAGTGTCGGGACAGGGGATGTCCCAGTACTTC. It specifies CASSQVSGQGMSQYF.

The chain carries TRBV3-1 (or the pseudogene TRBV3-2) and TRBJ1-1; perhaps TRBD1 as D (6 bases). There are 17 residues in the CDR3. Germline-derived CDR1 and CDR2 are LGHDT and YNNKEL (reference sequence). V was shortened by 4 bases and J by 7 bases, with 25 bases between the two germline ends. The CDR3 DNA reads TGTGCCAGCAGCCGAGGTAGGGGGAACCGGGACAACTATGAAGCTTTCTTT. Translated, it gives CASSRGRGNRDNYEAFF.

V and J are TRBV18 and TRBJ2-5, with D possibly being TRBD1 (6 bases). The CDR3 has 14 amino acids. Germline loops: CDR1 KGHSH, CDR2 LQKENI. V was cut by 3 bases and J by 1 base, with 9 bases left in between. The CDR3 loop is CASSPGQSQETQYF. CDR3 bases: TGTGCCAGCTCACCCGGACAGTCCCAAGAGACCCAGTACTTC.

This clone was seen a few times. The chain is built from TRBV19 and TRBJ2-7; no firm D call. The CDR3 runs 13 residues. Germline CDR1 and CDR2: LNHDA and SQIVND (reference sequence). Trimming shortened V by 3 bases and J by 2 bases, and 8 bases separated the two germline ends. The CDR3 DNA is TGTGCCAGTAGTATGGGTCTTACCTACGAGCAGTACTTC. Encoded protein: CASSMGLTYEQYF. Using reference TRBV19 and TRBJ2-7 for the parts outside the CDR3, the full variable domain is DGGITQSPKYLFRKEGQNVTLSCEQNLNHDAMYWYRQDPGQGLRLIYYSQIVNDFQKGDIAEGYSVSREKKESFPLTVTSAQKNPTAFYLCASSMGLTYEQYFGPGTRLTVT.

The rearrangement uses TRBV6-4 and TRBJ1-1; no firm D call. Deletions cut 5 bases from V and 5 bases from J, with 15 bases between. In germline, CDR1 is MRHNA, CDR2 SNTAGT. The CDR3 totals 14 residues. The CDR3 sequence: CASSPDRAGTEAFF. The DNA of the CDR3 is TGTGCCAGCAGTCCGGACCGAGCGGGGACTGAAGCTTTCTTT.

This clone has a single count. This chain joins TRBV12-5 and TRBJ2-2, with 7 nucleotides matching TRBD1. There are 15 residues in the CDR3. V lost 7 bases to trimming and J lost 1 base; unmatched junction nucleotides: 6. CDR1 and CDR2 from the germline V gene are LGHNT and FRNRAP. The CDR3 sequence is CASATGTVNTGELFF. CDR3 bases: TGTGCTAGTGCTACGGGGACAGTGAACACCGGGGAGCTGTTTTTT. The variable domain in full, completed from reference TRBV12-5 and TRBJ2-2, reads DARVTQTPRHKVTEMGQEVTMRCQPILGHNTVFWYRQTMMQGLELLAYFRNRAPLDDSGMPKDRFSAEMPDATLATLKIQPSEPRDSAVYFCASATGTVNTGELFFGEGSRLTVL.

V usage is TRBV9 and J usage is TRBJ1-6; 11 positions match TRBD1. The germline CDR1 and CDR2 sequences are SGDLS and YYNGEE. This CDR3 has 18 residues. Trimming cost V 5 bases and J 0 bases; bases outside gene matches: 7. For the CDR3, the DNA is TGTGCCAGCAGGGAAGGACAGGGGGCGAGCTCCTATAATTCACCCCTCCACTTT. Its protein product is CASREGQGASSYNSPLHF.

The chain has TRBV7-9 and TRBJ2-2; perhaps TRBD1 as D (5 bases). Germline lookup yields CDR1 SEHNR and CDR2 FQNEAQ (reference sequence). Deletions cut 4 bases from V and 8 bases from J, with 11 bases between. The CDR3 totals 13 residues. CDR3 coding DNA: TGTGCCAGCAGCTCCCAGGGCGGTGGGGAGCTGTTTTTT. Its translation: CASSSQGGGELFF.

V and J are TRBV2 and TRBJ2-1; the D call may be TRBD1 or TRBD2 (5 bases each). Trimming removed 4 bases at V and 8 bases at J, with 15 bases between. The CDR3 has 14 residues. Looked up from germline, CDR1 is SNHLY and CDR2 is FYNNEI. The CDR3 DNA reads TGTGCCAGCAGTGTGGATCAGGGAGTCGATGAGCAGTTCTTC. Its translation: CASSVDQGVDEQFF. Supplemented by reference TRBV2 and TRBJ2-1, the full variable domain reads EPEVTQTPSHQVTQMGQEVILRCVPISNHLYFYWYRQILGQKVEFLVSFYNNEISEKSEIFDDQFSVERPDGSNFTLKIRSTKLEDSAMYFCASSVDQGVDEQFFGPGTRLTVL.

The CDR3 DNA is TGTGCCTGGAGCGGAAATGGAAACACCATATATTTT. Its translation: CAWSGNGNTIYF. The gene calls are TRBV30 and TRBJ1-3; D uncertain. The germline CDR1 and CDR2 sequences are GTSNPN and SVGIG (reference sequence). V was cut by 3 bases and J by 3 bases, with 6 bases left in between. CDR3 length equals 12 residues. Based on the CDR3 plus reference TRBV30 and TRBJ1-3, the full variable domain is SQTIHQWPATLVQPVGSPLSLECTVEGTSNPNLYWYRQAAGRGLQLLFYSVGIGQISSEVPQNLSASRPQDRQFILSSKKLLLSDSGFYLCAWSGNGNTIYFGEGSWLTVV.

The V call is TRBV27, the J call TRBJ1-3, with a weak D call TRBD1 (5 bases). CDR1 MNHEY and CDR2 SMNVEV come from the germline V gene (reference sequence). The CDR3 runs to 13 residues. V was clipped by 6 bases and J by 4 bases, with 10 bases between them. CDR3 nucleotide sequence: TGTGCCAGCAGCCCAGGGTCCGGAAACACCATATATTTT. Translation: CASSPGSGNTIYF.

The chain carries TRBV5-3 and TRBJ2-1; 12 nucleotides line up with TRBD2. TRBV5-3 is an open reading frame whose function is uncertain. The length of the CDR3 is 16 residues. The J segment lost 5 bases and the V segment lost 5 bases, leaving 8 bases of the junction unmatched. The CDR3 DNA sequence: TGTGCCAGAAGTTTCACCCCTAGCGGGGGGGACAATGAGCAGTTCTTC. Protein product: CARSFTPSGGDNEQFF.